This T cell receptor (beta chain) was sequenced during a study of tumor-infiltrating lymphocytes in oesophageal squamous cell carcinoma. One entry per CDR3 protein, called by TCRdb with MiXCR from the PCR reads. The repertoire consists of 19,000 or so distinct CDR3 sequences, with around two fifths occurring once and the leading ten covering 6% to 7%. On this clonotype: The conserved phenylalanine or tryptophan normally closing the CDR3 is absent here, so this likely arose from a read error. The DNA is omitted, as the CDR3 cannot be located on it reliably, and the CDR3 follows TCRdb's listing.

A total of 15 residues make up the CDR3, ends included. This chain uses TRBV12-3 or TRBV12-4 with TRBJ1-6; the D call TRBD1 from the table was never checked on the DNA. The material sequenced was blood. The receptor's source is a male donor with esophageal squamous cell carcinoma. The CDR3: CASSSGQKNIQYFGA.